These 4 T cell receptor beta chains originate from one sample sequenced in a study of cytomegalovirus exposure and HLA in healthy donors. This PCR relied on a set of 60 Vbeta primers and 13 Jbeta primers. Repertoires were generated with immunoSEQ multiplex PCR, while TCRdb's copy carries only in-frame clones and drops some. The sample carries over 200,000 clones, around 73% recorded once. The sample was PBMCs. All receptors derive from a male donor in good health and CMV-seronegative.

The chain links TRBV6-5 to TRBJ2-5, with a possible D match to TRBD1 (6 bases). The better agreement between TRBJ2-7 and the DNA end casts doubt on the J call. This CDR3 spans 14 amino acids. Germline assignment: CDR1 MNHEY and CDR2 SVGAGI. CDR3 region: CASKPGRGAYEQYF. CDR3 in DNA: TGTGCCAGCAAACCCGGCAGGGGAGCCTACGAGCAGTACTTC.

The chain has TRBV9 and TRBJ2-3, with a weak D call TRBD1 (6 bases). V gave up 0 bases and J gave up 0 bases, with 14 bases separating them. The CDR3 totals 17 residues. Germline-derived CDR1 and CDR2 are SGDLS and YYNGEE. DNA for the CDR3: TGTGCCAGCAGCGTAGCTGCAGGGGAAGCTAGCACAGATACGCAGTATTTT. Its protein is CASSVAAGEASTDTQYF.

The chain is built from TRBV7-2 and TRBJ2-7; possible D gene TRBD1, 6 bases. V was trimmed by 5 bases and J by 0 bases, leaving 14 bases between them. The CDR3 has 15 amino acids. Germline loops: CDR1 SGHTA, CDR2 FQGNSA. The CDR3 sequence is CASSPHRVISYEQYF. Written as DNA, the CDR3 is TGTGCCAGCAGCCCACACAGGGTTATCTCCTACGAGCAGTACTTC.

Comments on this clone: Other nucleotide sequences from this sample produce the same CDR3. The chain has TRBV6-5 and TRBJ2-2, with 10 bases that match TRBD1. The CDR3 consists of 15 residues. In germline, CDR1 is MNHEY, CDR2 SVGAGI. The V and J ends lost 6 bases and 4 bases, in that order; junction bases with no gene match: 5. CDR3 amino acids: CASSPDRGPTGELFF. CDR3 in DNA: TGTGCCAGCAGCCCAGACAGGGGGCCCACCGGGGAGCTGTTTTTT.